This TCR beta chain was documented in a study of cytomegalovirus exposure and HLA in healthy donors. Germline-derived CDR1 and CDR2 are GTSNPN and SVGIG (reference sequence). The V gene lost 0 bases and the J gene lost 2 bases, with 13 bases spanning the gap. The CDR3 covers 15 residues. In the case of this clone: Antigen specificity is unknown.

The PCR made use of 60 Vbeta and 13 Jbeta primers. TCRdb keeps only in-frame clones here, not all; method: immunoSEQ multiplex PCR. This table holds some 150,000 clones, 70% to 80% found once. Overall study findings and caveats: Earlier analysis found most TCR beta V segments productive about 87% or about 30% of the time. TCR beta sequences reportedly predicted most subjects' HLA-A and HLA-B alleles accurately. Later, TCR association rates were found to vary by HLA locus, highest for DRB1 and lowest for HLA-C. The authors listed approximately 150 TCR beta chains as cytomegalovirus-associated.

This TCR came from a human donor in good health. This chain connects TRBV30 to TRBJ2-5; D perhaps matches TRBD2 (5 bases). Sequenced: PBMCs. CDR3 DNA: TGTGCCTGGAGTGTACCGGGGTTGGGGCAAGAGACCCAGTACTTC. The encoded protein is CAWSVPGLGQETQYF.